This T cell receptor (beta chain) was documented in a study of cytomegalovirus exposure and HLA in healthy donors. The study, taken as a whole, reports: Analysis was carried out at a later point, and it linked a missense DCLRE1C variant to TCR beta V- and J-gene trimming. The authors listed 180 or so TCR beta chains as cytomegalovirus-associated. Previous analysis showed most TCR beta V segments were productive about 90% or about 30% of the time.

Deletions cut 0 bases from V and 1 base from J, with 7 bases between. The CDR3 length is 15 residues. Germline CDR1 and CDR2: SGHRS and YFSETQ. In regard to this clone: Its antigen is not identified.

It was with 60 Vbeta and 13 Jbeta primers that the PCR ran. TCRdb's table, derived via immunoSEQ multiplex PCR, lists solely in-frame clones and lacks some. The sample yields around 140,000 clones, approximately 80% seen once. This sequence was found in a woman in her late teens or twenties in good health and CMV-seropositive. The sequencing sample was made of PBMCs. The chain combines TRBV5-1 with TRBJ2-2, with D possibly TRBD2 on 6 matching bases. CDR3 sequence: CASSLEGGNTGELFF. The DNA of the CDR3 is TGCGCCAGCAGCTTGGAGGGAGGGAACACCGGGGAGCTGTTTTTT. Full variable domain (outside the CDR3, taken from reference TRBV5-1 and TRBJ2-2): KAGVTQTPRYLIKTRGQQVTLSCSPISGHRSVSWYQQTPGQGLQFLFEYFSETQRNKGNFPGRFSGRQFSNSRSEMNVSTLELGDSALYLCASSLEGGNTGELFFGEGSRLTVL.